These T cell receptor beta chains were read from a single sample in a study of blood T cells in healthy people across ages. One entry per CDR3 protein results from TCRdb running MiXCR on the 5' RACE reads. The data contain some 1.7 million distinct CDR3 sequences, roughly 27% of them singletons. The material sequenced was blood. These receptors were taken from a woman in her 30s in good health. Each CDR3 is given with its conserved first and last residue. A D gene is named only where the DNA matches it firmly. Rows may omit the clone size; those that give it use once, few, many or a size class.

d_call clone_size j_call v_call cdr3_nt cdr3_aa
. . TRBJ1-5 TRBV19 TGTGCCAGTAGTACCTTTCAGGGTGTTGTTCAGCCCCAGCATTTT CASSTFQGVVQPQHF
. . TRBJ2-1 TRBV7-3 TGTGCCAGCAGCCCCGATCAGGGTTTCTCCTACAGTGAGCAGTTCTTC CASSPDQGFSYSEQFF
. . TRBJ1-5 TRBV5-1 TGCGCCAGCAGCTTCGAGGGGCAACGAAATCAGCCCCAGCATTTT CASSFEGQRNQPQHF
TRBD2 . TRBJ2-7 TRBV7-2 TGTGCCAGCAGCCAAGAGGGACTAGCGGAAAGGCAGTACTTC CASSQEGLAERQYF
TRBD1 . TRBJ1-1 TRBV7-9 TGTGCCAGCAGGGTAGGGGGCCGCTCTCTAACGAACACTGAAGCTTTCTTT CASRVGGRSLTNTEAFF
TRBD1 . TRBJ2-3 TRBV6-1 TGTGCCAGCAGTACCTCCGGGACAGCGCAGTATTTT CASSTSGTAQYF
. . TRBJ1-2 TRBV5-1 TGCGCCAGCACACCGGGAGGACTATCGGTAGGGTATGGCTACACCTTC CASTPGGLSVGYGYTF
. many TRBJ2-5 TRBV20-1 TGCAGTGCTAGTGGAGGACGGGGACAAGAGACCCAGTACTTC CSASGGRGQETQYF
TRBD2 few TRBJ2-1 TRBV7-9 TGTGCCAGCAGCTTAGCGACTAGCGGGCGCGCGCTCAATGAGCAGTTCTTC CASSLATSGRALNEQFF
TRBD2 few TRBJ2-4 TRBV7-8 TGTGCCAGCAGCTTAGCCGCCGGGACTAGCCTTGGGATTCAGTACTTC CASSLAAGTSLGIQYF
. . TRBJ2-7 TRBV11-2 TGTGCCAGCAGCTTAGTCCCGGTGATAGCCTATGAGCAGTACTTC CASSLVPVIAYEQYF